This T cell receptor beta chain appears in the sequencing data of a study of blood T cell repertoires in COVID-19. The length of the CDR3 is 14 residues. With 3 bases clipped from V and 5 bases from J, the junction kept 4 bases outside the gene matches. CDR1 is SGHTA, CDR2 FQGNSA, per germline. Clones were read by immunoSEQ multiplex PCR, and TCRdb kept only the in-frame ones, dropping some. Among some 250,000 clones listed, approximately 90% were seen once. Individuals drawn from 20 to 30 US areas were roughly 18 to 95 years old. Sequenced material: PBMCs or T cells enriched from blood (not recorded which). The rearrangement joins TRBV7-2 to TRBJ2-3; 8 bases are shared with TRBD1. The clonotype originates from a human donor in a cohort exposed to, infected with or recovered from COVID-19 (not recorded which). The donor label of this sample is uncertain. This CDR3 reads CASSLAGGVDTQYF. The CDR3 coding sequence is TGTGCCAGCAGCTTGGCAGGGGGCGTAGATACGCAGTATTTT.